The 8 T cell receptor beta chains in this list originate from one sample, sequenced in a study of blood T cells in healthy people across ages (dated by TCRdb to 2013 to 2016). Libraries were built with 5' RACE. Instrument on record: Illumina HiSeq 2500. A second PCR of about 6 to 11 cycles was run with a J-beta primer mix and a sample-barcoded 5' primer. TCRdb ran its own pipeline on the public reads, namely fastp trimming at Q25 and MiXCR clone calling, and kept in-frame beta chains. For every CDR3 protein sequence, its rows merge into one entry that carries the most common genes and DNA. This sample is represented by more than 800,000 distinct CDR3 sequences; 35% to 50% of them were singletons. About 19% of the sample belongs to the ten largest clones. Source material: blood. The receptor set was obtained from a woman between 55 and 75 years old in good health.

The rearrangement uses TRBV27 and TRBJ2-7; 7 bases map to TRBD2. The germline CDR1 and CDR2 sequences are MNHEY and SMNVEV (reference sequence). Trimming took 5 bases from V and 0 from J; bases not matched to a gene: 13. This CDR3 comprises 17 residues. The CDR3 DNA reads TGTGCCAGCAGTGCCAGACCGGGACTACCTACCTCCTACGAGCAGTACTTC. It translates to CASSARPGLPTSYEQYF.

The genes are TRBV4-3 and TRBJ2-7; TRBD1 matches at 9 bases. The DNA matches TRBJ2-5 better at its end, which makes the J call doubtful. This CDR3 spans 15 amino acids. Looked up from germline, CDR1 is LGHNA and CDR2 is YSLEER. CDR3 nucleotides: TGCGCCAGCAGCCAAGGGACAGGGGTGAGCGAGACCCAGTACTTC. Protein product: CASSQGTGVSETQYF.

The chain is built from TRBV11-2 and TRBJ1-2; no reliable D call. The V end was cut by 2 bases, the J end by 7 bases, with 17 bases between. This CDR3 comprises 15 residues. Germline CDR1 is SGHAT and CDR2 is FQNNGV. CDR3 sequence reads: CASSLSGPRRGGYTF. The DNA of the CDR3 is TGTGCCAGCAGCTTAAGCGGACCACGCCGCGGTGGCTACACCTTC.

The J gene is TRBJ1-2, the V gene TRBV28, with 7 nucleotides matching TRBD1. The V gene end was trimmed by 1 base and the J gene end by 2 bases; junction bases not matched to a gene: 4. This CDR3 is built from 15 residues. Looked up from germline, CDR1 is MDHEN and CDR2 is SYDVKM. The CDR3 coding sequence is TGTGCCAGCAGTTTATCCGGACAGGCAAACTATGGCTACACCTTC. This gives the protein CASSLSGQANYGYTF.

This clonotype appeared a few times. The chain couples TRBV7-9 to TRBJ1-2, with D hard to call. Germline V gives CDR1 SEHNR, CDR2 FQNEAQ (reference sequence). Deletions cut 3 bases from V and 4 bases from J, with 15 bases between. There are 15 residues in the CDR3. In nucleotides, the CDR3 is TGTGCCAGCAGCTTGAGTGGGTCCGGACTCTATGGCTACACCTTC. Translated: CASSLSGSGLYGYTF. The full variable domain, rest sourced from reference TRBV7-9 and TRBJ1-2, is DTGVSQNPRHKITKRGQNVTFRCDPISEHNRLYWYRQTLGQGPEFLTYFQNEAQLEKSRLLSDRFSAERPKGSFSTLEIQRTEQGDSAMYLCASSLSGSGLYGYTFGSGTRLTVV.

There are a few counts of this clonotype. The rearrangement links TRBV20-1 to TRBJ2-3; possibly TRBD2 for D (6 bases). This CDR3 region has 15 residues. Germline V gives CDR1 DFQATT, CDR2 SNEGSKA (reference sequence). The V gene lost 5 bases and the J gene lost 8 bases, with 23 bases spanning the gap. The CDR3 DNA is TGCAGTGCTTTCGGACGGAGGGAACCCGGGGGTACGCAGTATTTT. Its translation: CSAFGRREPGGTQYF.

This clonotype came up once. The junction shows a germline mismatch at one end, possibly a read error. Written as DNA, the CDR3 is TGCGCCAGCAGCCACGGGGAAAGCTCCTACAATAAGCAGTTCTTC. Translating it yields CASSHGESSYNKQFF. V gene TRBV4-1 combines with J gene TRBJ2-1, with D tentatively TRBD2 (5 bases). The CDR3 covers 15 residues. From germline, CDR1 is MGHRA and CDR2 YSYEKL.

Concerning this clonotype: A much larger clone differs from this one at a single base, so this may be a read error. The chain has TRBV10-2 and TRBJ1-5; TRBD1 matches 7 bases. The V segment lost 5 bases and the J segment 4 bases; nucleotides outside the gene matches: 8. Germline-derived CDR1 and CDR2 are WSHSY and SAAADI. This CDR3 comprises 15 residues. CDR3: CASSNGQAGNQPQHF. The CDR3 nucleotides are TGCGCCAGCAGTAATGGACAGGCAGGGAATCAGCCCCAGCATTTT.